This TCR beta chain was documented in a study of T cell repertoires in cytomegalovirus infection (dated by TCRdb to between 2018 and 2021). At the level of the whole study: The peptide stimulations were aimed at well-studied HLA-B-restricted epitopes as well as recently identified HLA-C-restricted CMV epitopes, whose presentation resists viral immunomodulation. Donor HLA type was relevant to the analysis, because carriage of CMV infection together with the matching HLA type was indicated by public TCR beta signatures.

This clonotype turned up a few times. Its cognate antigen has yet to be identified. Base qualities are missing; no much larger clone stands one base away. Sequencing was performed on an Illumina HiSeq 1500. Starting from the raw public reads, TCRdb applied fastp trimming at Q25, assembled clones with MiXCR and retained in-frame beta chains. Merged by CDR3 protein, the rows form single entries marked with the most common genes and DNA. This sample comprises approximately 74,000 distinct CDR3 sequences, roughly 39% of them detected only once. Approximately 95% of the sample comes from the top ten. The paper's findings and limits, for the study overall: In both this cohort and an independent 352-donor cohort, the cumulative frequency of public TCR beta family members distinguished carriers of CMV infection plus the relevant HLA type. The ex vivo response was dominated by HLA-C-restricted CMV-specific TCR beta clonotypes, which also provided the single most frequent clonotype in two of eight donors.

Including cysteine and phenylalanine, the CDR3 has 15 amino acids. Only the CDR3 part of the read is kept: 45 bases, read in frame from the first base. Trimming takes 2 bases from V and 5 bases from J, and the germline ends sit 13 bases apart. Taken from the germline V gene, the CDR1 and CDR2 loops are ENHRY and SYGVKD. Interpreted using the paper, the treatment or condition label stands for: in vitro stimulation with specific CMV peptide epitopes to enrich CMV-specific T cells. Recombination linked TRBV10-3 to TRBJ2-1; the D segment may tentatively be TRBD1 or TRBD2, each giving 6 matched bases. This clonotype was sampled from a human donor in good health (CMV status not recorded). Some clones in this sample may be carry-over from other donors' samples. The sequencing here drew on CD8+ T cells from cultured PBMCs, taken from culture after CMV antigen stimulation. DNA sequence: TGTGCCATCAGTGAGAGGGGGGCGTTTGACAATGAGCAGTTCTTC. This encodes CAISERGAFDNEQFF.